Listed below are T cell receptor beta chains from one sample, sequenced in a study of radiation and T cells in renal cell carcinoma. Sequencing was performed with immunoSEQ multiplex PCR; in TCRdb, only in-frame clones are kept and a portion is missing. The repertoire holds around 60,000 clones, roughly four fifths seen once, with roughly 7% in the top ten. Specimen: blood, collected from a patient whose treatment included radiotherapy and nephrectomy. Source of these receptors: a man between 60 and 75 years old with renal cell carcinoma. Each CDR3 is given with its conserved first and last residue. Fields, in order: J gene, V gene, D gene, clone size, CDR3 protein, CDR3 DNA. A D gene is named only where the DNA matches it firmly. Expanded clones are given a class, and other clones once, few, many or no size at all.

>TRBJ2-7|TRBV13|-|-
CASTRRGWVGEQYF
TGTGCCAGCACTCGAAGGGGCTGGGTAGGAGAGCAGTACTTC
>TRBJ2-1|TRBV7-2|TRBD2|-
CASSATSGPYNEQFF
TGTGCCAGCAGCGCGACTAGCGGCCCCTACAATGAGCAGTTCTTC
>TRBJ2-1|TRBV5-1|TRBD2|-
CASSFDGTNYNEQFF
TGCGCCAGCAGCTTCGACGGGACTAACTACAATGAGCAGTTCTTC
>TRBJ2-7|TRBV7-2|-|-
CASSLPLSVVPYEQYF
TGTGCCAGCAGCCTCCCCCTGAGCGTTGTGCCCTACGAGCAGTACTTC
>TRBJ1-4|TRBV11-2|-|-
CASSFSGGEKLFF
TGTGCCAGCAGCTTCTCGGGGGGTGAAAAACTGTTTTTT
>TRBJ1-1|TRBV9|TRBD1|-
CASSPDRGEAFF
TGTGCCAGCAGCCCCGACAGGGGTGAAGCTTTCTTT
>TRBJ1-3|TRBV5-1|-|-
CASSLTSDSGNTIYF
TGCGCCAGCAGCTTGACGTCAGACTCTGGAAACACCATATATTTT
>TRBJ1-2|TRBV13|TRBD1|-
CASSRKEGASDNYGYTF
TGTGCCAGCAGCCGGAAAGAGGGGGCCTCGGACAACTATGGCTACACCTTC
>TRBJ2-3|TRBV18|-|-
CASSPLEGKANTQYF
TGTGCCAGCTCACCACTAGAGGGAAAGGCTAATACGCAGTATTTT
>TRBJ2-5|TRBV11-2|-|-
CASSARTDQETQYF
TGTGCCAGCAGCGCCAGGACGGACCAAGAGACCCAGTACTTC
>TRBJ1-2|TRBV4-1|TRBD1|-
CASGQEILTGAGYTF
TGCGCCAGCGGCCAAGAAATCCTGACAGGGGCTGGCTACACCTTC
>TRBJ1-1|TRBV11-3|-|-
CASSFGVGDTEAFF
TGTGCCAGCAGCTTTGGAGTCGGGGACACTGAAGCTTTCTTT
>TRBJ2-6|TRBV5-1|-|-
CASSLGSSRSGANVLTF
TGCGCCAGCAGCTTGGGCTCATCGCGCTCTGGGGCCAACGTCCTGACTTTC
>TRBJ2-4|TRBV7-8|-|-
CASGKGGLAKNIQYF
TGTGCCAGCGGGAAGGGAGGTCTAGCCAAAAACATTCAGTACTTC
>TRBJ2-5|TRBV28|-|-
CASSTGTPKTQYF
TGTGCCAGCAGTACCGGGACCCCTAAGACCCAGTACTTC
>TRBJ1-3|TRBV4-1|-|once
CASSQDRSSGNTIYF
TGCGCCAGCAGCCAAGATCGCAGCTCTGGAAACACCATATATTTT
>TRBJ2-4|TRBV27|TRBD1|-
CASSPLTGTGKNIQYF
TGTGCCAGCAGTCCCTTAACCGGGACAGGGAAAAACATTCAGTACTTC
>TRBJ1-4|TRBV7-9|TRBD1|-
CASSFQGQGTELFF
TGTGCCAGCAGCTTCCAGGGACAGGGGACGGAACTGTTTTTT
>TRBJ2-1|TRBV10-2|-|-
CASSPGGGALGYEQFF
TGCGCCAGCAGTCCTGGCGGGGGCGCCCTAGGGTATGAGCAGTTCTTC
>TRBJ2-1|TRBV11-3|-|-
CASSSPRGNFNEQFF
TGTGCCAGCAGCTCCCCTCGCGGGAACTTCAATGAGCAGTTCTTC
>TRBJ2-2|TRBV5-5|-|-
CASRRDTGELFF
TGTGCCAGCAGAAGGGACACCGGGGAGCTGTTTTTT
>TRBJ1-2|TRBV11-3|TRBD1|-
CASSLDQGGLYGYTF
TGTGCCAGCAGCTTAGATCAAGGGGGCCTCTATGGCTACACCTTC
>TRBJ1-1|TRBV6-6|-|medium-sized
CATQGDTEAFF
TGTGCCACCCAGGGCGACACTGAAGCTTTCTTT
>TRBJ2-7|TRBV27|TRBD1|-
CASSPRGGTGTYEQYF
TGTGCCAGCAGTCCTAGGGGGGGGACAGGGACCTACGAGCAGTACTTC
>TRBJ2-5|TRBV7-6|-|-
CASSSAPIQETQYF
TGTGCCAGCAGCTCGGCCCCGATCCAAGAGACCCAGTACTTC
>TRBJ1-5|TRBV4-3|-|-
CASSQEGGSNQPQHF
TGCGCCAGCAGCCAAGAGGGGGGCAGCAATCAGCCCCAGCATTTT
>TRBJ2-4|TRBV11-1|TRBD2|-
CASSLVGTSGENIQYF
TGTGCCAGCAGCTTAGTTGGGACTAGCGGCGAAAACATTCAGTACTTC
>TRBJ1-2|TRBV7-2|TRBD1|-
CASSLSPGQNYGYTF
TGTGCCAGCAGCTTAAGTCCGGGACAGAACTATGGCTACACCTTC
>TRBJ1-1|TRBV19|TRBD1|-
CASSMVTGAEAFF
TGTGCCAGTAGTATGGTTACAGGGGCTGAAGCTTTCTTT
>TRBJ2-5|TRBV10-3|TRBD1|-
CATRQGQTPQETQYF
TGTGCCACAAGACAGGGTCAGACGCCCCAAGAGACCCAGTACTTC
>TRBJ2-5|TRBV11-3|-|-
CASSLDGSGTETQYF
TGTGCCAGCAGCTTAGATGGGTCAGGGACGGAGACCCAGTACTTC
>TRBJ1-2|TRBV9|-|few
CASSVGGHWGQPYGYTF
TGTGCCAGCAGCGTAGGGGGTCATTGGGGGCAGCCCTATGGCTACACCTTC
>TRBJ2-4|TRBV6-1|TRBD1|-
CASSPRTGLDIQYF
TGTGCCAGCAGTCCACGGACAGGGTTGGACATTCAGTACTTC
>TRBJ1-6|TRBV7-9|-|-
CASSLWQYNSPLHF
TGTGCCAGCAGCTTATGGCAGTATAATTCACCCCTCCACTTT
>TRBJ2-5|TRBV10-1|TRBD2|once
CASSDGLAGNQETQYF
TGCGCCAGCAGTGATGGACTAGCGGGGAACCAAGAGACCCAGTACTTC
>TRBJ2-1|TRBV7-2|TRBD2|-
CASSTSGAYNEQFF
TGTGCCAGTTCGACTAGCGGAGCCTACAATGAGCAGTTCTTC
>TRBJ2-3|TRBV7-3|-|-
CASSLKGDTQYF
TGTGCCAGCAGCTTAAAGGGGGATACGCAGTATTTT
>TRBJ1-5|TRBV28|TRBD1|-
CASSAEQGAGQPQHF
TGTGCCAGCAGTGCTGAACAGGGGGCAGGTCAGCCCCAGCATTTT
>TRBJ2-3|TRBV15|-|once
CATSRELIAIGTDTQYF
TGTGCCACCAGCAGAGAGTTGATAGCTATCGGCACAGATACGCAGTATTTT
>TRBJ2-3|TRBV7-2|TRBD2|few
CASSRWGGGTDTQYF
TGTGCCAGCAGCCGTTGGGGCGGGGGTACAGATACGCAGTATTTT
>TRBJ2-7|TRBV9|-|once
CASSARSIGEQYF
TGTGCCAGCAGCGCACGAAGTATTGGCGAGCAGTACTTC
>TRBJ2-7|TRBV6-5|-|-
CASSYVAGDAYEQYF
TGTGCCAGCAGTTACGTGGCAGGGGATGCCTACGAGCAGTACTTC
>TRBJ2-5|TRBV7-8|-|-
CASTLNNRGRQETQYF
TGTGCCAGCACCCTGAACAACCGAGGACGGCAAGAGACCCAGTACTTC
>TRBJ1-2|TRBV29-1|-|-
CSVGQIYGYTF
TGCAGCGTTGGACAGATCTATGGCTACACCTTC
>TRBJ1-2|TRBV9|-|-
CASSPGGQVDNYGYTF
TGTGCCAGCAGCCCCGGGGGGCAGGTCGATAACTATGGCTACACCTTC
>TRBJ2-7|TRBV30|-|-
CAYTDEQYF
TGTGCCTATACCGACGAGCAGTACTTC
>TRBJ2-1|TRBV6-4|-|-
CASSEDSPNPIYNEQFF
TGTGCCAGCAGTGAGGACTCCCCGAACCCAATCTACAATGAGCAGTTCTTC
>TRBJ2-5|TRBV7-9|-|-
CASSLETQYF
TGTGCCAGCAGCTTAGAGACCCAGTACTTC
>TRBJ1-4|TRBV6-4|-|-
CASSDSKQRGPNEKLFF
TGTGCCAGCAGTGACTCAAAACAAAGGGGTCCTAATGAAAAACTGTTTTTT
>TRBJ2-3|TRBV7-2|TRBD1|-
CASSPPGPGQGGTDTQYF
TGTGCCAGCAGCCCGCCAGGTCCGGGACAGGGGGGCACAGATACGCAGTATTTT
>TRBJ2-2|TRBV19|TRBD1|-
CASSVTGGETGELFF
TGTGCCAGTAGTGTGACAGGGGGGGAGACCGGGGAGCTGTTTTTT
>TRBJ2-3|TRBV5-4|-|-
CASSSNTDTQYF
TGTGCCAGCAGCAGTAACACAGATACGCAGTATTTT
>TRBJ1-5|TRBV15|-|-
CATSRDDSNQPQHF
TGTGCCACCAGCAGAGACGATAGCAATCAGCCCCAGCATTTT
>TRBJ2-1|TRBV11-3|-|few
CASRRLNEQFF
TGTGCCAGCCGGCGGCTCAATGAGCAGTTCTTC
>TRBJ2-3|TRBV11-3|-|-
CASSSGPNTDTQYF
TGTGCCAGCAGCTCGGGACCAAACACAGATACGCAGTATTTT